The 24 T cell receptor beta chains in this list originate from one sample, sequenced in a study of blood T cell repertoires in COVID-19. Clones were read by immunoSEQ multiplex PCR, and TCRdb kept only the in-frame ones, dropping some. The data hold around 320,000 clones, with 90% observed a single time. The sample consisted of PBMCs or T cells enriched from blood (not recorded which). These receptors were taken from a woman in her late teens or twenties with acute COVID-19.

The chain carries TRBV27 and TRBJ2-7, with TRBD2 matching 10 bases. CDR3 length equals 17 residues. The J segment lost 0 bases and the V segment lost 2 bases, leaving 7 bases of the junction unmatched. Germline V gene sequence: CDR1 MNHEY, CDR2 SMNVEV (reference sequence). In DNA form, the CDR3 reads TGTGCCAGCAGTTTAAAGGGAGGACTAGCGGCCTCCTACGAGCAGTACTTC. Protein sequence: CASSLKGGLAASYEQYF.

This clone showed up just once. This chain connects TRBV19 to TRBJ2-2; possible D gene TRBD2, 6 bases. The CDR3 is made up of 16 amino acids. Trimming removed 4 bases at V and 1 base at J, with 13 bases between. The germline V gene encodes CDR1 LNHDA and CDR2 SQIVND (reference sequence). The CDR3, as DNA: TGTGCCAGTAGTAGACTAGGGGCCTTGAACACCGGGGAGCTGTTTTTT. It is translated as CASSRLGALNTGELFF.

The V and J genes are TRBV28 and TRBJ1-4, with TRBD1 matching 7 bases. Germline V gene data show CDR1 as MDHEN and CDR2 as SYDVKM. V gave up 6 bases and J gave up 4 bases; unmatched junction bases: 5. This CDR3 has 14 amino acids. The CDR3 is CASSPGGSNEKLFF. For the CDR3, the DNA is TGTGCCAGCAGCCCAGGGGGTAGTAATGAAAAACTGTTTTTT.

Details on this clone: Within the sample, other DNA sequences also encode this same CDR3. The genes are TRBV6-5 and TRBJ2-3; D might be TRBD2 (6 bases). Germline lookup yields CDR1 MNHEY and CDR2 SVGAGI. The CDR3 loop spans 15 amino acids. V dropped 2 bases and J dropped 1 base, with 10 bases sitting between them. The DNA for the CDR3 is TGTGCCAGCAGTTACGGAGGGGCCGGCACAGATACGCAGTATTTT. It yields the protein CASSYGGAGTDTQYF.

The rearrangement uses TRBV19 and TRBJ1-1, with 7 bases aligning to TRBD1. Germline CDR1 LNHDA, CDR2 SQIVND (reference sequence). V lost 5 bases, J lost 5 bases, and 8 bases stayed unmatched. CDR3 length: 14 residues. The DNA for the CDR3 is TGTGCCAGTAGTGCCCCGACAGGGAGAACTGAAGCTTTCTTT. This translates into CASSAPTGRTEAFF.

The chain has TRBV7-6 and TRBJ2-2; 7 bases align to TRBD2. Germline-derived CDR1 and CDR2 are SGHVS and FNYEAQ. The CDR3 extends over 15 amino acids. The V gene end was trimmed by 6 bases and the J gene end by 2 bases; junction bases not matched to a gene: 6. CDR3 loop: CASRRASGNTGELFF. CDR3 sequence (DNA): TGTGCCAGCAGACGGGCTAGCGGAAACACCGGGGAGCTGTTTTTT.

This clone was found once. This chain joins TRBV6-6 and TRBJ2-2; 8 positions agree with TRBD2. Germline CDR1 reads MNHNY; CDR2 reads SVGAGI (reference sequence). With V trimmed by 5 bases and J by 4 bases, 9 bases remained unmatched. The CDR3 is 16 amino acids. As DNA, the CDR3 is TGTGCCAGCAGTAAACTAGCGGAGCGGAGCACCGGGGAGCTGTTTTTT. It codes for CASSKLAERSTGELFF.

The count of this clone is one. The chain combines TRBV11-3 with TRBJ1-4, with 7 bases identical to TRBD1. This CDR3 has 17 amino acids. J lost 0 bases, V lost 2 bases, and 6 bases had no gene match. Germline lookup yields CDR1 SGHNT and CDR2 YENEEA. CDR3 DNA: TGTGCCAGCAGCTTACGAACAGGGGCGACAACTAATGAAAAACTGTTTTTT. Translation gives CASSLRTGATTNEKLFF.

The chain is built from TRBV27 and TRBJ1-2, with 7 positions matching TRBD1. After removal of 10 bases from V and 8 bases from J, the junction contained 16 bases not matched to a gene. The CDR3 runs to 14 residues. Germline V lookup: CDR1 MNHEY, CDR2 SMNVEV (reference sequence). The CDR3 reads CATKRQGTSIGYTF. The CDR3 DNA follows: TGTGCCACCAAACGACAGGGAACTTCTATCGGCTACACCTTC.

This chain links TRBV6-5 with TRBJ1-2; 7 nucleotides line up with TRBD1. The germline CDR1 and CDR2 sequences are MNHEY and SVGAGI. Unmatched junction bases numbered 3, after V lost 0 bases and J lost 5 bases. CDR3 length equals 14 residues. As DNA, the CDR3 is TGTGCCAGCAGTTACTCGACAGGGAATTATGGCTACACCTTC. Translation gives CASSYSTGNYGYTF.

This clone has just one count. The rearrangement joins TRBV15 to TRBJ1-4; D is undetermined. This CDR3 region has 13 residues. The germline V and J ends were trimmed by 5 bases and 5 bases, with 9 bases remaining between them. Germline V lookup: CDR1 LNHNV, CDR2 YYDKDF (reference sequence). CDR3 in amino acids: CATSAAVNEKLFF. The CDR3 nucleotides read TGTGCCACCAGCGCGGCGGTAAATGAAAAACTGTTTTTT. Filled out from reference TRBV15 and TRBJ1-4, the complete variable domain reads DAMVIQNPRYQVTQFGKPVTLSCSQTLNHNVMYWYQQKSSQAPKLLFHYYDKDFNNEADTPDNFQSRRPNTSFCFLDIRSPGLGDTAMYLCATSAAVNEKLFFGSGTQLSVL.

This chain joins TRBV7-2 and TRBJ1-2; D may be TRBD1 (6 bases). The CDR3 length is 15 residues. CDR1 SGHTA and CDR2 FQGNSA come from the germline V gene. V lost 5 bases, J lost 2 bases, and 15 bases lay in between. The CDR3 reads CASSAKGGSNYGYTF. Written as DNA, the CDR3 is TGTGCCAGCAGCGCCAAAGGGGGTTCAAACTATGGCTACACCTTC.

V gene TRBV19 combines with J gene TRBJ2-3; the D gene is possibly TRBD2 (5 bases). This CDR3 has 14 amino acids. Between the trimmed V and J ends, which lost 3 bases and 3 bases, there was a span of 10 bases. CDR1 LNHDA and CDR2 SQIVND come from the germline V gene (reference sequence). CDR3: CASSMYGGTDTQYF. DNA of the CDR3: TGTGCCAGTAGTATGTACGGCGGGACAGATACGCAGTATTTT.

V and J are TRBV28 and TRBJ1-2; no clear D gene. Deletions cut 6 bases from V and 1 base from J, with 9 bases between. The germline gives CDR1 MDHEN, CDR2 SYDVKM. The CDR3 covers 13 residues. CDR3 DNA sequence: TGTGCCAGCAGACCGAGCGTTAACTATGGCTACACCTTC. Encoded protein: CASRPSVNYGYTF.

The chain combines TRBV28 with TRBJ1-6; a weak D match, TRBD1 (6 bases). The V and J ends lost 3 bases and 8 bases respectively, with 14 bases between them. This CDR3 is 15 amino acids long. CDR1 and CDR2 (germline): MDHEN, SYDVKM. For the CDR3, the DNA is TGTGCCAGCAGTTTGGGGGCGGAAGATCATTCACCCCTCCACTTT. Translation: CASSLGAEDHSPLHF. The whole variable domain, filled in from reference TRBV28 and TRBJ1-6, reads DVKVTQSSRYLVKRTGEKVFLECVQDMDHENMFWYRQDPGLGLRLIYFSYDVKMKEKGDIPEGYSVSREKKERFSLILESASTNQTSMYLCASSLGAEDHSPLHFGNGTRLTVT.

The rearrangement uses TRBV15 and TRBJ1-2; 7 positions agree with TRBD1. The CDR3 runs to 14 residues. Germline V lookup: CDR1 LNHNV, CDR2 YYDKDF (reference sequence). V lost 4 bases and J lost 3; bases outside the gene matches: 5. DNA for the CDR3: TGTGCCACCAGCACAAACAGGGGTGACTATGGCTACACCTTC. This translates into CATSTNRGDYGYTF.

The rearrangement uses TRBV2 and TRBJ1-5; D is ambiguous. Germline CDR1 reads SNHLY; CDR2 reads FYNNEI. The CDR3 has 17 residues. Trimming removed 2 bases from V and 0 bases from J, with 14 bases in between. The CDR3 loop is CASSELFWRDSNQPQHF. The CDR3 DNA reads TGTGCCAGCAGTGAATTGTTTTGGAGGGATAGCAATCAGCCCCAGCATTTT.

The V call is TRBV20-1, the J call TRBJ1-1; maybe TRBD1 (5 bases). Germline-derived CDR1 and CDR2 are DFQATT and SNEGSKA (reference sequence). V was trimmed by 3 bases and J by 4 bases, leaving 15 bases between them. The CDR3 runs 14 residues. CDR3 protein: CSASRLPGGTEAFF. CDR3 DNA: TGCAGTGCTAGTCGCCTTCCGGGGGGCACTGAAGCTTTCTTT.

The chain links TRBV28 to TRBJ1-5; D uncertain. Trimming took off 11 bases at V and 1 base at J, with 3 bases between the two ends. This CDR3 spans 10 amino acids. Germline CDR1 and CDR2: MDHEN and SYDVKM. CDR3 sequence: CAVSNQPQHF. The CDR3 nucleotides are TGTGCCGTAAGCAATCAGCCCCAGCATTTT.

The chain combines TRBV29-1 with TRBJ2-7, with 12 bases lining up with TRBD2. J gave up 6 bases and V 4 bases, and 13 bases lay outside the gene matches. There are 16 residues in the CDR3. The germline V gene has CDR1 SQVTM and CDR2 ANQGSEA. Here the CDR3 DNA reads TGCAGCGTTGCACGAGTCGGGCTAGCGGGAGGGAGCGAGCAGTACTTC. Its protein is CSVARVGLAGGSEQYF.

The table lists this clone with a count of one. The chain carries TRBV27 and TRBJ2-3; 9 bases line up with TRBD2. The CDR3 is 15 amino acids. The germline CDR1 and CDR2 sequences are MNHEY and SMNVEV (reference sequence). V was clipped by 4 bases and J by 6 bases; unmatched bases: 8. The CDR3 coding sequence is TGTGCCAGCAGTTCTCTGCGGGAGGGCCTGGATACGCAGTATTTT. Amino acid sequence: CASSSLREGLDTQYF.

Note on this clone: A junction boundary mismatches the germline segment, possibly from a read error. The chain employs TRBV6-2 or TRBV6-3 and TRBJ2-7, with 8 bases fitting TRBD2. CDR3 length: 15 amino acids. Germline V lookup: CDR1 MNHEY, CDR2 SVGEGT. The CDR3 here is CASSYSSVTFGTSHF. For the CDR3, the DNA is TGTGCCAGCAGTTACTCCTCGGTAACGTTCGGGACTAGTCACTTC.

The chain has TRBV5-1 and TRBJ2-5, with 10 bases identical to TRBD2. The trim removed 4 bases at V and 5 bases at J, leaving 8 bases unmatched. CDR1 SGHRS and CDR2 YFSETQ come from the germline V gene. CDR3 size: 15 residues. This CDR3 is CASSPQTSGSETQYF. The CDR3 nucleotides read TGCGCCAGCAGCCCACAGACTAGCGGGTCGGAGACCCAGTACTTC.

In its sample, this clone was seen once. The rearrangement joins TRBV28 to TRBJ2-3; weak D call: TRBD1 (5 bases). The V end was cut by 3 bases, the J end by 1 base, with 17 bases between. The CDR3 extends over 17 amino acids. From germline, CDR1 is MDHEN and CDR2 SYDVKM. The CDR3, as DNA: TGTGCCAGCAGTTTTTGGTCTCAGGGAAGGGGCACAGATACGCAGTATTTT. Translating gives CASSFWSQGRGTDTQYF.